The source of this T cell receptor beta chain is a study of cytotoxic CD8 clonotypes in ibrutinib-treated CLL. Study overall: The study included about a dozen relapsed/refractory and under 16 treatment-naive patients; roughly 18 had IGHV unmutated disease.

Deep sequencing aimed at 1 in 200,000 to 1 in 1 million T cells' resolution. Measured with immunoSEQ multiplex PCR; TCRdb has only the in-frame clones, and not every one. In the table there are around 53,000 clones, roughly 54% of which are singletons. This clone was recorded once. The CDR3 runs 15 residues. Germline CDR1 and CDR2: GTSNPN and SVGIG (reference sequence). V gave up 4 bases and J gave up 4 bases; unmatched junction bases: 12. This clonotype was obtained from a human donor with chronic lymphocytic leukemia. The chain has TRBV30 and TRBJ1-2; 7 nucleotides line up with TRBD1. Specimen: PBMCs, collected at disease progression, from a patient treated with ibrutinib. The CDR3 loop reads CAWTPKDRLLYGYTF. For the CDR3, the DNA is TGTGCCTGGACCCCTAAGGACAGGCTACTCTATGGCTACACCTTC.